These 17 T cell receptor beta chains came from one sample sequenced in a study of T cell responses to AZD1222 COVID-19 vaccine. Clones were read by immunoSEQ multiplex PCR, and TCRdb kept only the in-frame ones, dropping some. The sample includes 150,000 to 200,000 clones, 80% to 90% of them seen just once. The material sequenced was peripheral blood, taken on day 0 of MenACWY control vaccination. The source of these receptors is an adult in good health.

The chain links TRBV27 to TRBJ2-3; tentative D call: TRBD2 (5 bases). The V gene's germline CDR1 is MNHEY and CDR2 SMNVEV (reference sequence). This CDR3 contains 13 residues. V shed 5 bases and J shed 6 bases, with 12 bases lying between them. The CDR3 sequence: CASSPNTGDTQYF. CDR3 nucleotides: TGTGCCAGCAGTCCCAATACGGGGGATACGCAGTATTTT.

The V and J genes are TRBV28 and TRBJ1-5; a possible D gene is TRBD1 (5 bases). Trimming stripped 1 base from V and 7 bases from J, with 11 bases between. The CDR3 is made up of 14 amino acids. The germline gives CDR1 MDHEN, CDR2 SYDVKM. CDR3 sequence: CASSLFQGGQPQHF. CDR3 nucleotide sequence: TGTGCCAGCAGTTTATTCCAGGGAGGACAGCCCCAGCATTTT. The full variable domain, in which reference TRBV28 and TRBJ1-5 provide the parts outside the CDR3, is DVKVTQSSRYLVKRTGEKVFLECVQDMDHENMFWYRQDPGLGLRLIYFSYDVKMKEKGDIPEGYSVSREKKERFSLILESASTNQTSMYLCASSLFQGGQPQHFGDGTRLSIL.

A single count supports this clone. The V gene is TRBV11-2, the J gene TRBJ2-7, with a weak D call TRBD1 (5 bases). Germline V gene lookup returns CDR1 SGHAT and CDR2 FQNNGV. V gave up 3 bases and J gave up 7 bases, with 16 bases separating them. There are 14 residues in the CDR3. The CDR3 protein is CASSFTDTLQEQYF. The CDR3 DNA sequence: TGTGCCAGCAGCTTCACGGACACCCTACAGGAGCAGTACTTC.

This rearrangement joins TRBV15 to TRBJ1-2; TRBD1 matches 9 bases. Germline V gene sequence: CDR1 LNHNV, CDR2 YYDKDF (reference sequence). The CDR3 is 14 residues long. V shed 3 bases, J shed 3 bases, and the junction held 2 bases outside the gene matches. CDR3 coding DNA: TGTGCCACCAGCAGGGACAGGGGAGACTATGGCTACACCTTC. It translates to CATSRDRGDYGYTF.

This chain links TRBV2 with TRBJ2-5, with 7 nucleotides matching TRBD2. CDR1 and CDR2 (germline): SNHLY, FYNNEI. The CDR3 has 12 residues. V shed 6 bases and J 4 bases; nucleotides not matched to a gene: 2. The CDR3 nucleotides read TGTGCCAGCAGGGGGGAGGGAGAGACCCAGTACTTC. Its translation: CASRGEGETQYF.

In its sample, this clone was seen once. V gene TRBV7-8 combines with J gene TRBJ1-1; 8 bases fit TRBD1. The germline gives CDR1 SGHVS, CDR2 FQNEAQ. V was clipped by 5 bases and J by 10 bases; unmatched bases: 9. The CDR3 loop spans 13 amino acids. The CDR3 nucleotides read TGTGCCAGCAGCGCAGACAGGGGAGTTGGAGCTTTCTTT. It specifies CASSADRGVGAFF. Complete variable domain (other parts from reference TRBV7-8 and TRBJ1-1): GAGVSQSPRYKVAKRGQDVALRCDPISGHVSLFWYQQALGQGPEFLTYFQNEAQLDKSGLPSDRFFAERPEGSVSTLKIQRTQQEDSAVYLCASSADRGVGAFFGQGTRLTVV.

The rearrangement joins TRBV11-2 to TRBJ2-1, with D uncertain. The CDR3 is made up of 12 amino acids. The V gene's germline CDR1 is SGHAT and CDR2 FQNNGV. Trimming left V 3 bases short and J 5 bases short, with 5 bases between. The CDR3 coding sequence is TGTGCCAGCAGCTTGGCTGACAATGAGCAGTTCTTC. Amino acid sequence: CASSLADNEQFF.

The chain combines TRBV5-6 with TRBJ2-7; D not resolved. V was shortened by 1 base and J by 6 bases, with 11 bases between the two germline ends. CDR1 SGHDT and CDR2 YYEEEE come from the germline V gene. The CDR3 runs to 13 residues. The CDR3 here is CASSLRPKAEQYF. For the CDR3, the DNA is TGTGCCAGCAGCTTGAGACCTAAGGCCGAGCAGTACTTC.

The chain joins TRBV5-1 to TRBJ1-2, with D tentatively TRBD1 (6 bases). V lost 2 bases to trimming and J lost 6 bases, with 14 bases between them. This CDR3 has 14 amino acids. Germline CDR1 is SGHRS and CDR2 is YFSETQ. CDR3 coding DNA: TGCGCCAGCAGCTTCCAACGGGGGACAAATGGCTACACCTTC. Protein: CASSFQRGTNGYTF.

The CDR3 protein is CASSLAIGRRYNSPLHF. The CDR3 DNA reads as TGTGCCAGCAGTCTCGCGATCGGGCGACGGTATAATTCACCCCTCCACTTT. V usage is TRBV28 and J usage is TRBJ1-6; D unresolved. CDR3 length: 17 residues. Germline V gene data show CDR1 as MDHEN and CDR2 as SYDVKM. The V gene lost 5 bases and the J gene lost 4 bases, with 18 bases spanning the gap.

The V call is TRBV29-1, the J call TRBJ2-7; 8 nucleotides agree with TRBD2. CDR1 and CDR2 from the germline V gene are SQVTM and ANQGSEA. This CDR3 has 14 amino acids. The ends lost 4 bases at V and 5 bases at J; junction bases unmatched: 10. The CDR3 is CSVGGGTRVHEQYF. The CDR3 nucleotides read TGCAGCGTTGGAGGCGGGACTAGGGTCCACGAGCAGTACTTC.

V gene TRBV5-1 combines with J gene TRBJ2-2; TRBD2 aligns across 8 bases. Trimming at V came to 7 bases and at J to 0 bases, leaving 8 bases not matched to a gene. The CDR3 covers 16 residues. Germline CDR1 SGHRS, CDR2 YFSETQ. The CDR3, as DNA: TGCGCCAGCGTGAAGGCGGGAGGCGCGAACACCGGGGAGCTGTTTTTT. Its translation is CASVKAGGANTGELFF.

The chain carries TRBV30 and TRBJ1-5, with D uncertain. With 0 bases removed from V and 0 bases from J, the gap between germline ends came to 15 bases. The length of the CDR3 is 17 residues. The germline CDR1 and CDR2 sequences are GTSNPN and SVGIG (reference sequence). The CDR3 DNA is TGTGCCTGGAGTGTTCGACCAGACCCTTATAGCAATCAGCCCCAGCATTTT. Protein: CAWSVRPDPYSNQPQHF.

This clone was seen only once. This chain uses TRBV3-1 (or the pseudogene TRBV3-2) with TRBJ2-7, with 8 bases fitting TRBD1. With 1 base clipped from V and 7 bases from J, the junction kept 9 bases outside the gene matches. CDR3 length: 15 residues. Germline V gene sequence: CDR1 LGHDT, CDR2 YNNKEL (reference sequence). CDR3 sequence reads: CASSQVGQGAGEQYF. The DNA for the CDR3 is TGTGCCAGCAGCCAAGTGGGTCAGGGGGCGGGAGAGCAGTACTTC.

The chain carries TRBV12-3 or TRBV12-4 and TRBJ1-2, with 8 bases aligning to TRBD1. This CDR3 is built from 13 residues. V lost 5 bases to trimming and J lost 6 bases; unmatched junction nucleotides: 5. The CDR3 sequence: CASSPDRADGYTF. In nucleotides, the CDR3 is TGTGCCAGCAGTCCGGACAGGGCTGATGGCTACACCTTC.

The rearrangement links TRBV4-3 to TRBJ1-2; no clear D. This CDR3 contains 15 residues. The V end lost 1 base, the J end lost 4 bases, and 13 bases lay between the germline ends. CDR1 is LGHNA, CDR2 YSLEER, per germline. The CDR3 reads CASSQAPGETYGYTF. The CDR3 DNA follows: TGCGCCAGCAGCCAAGCTCCAGGAGAAACCTATGGCTACACCTTC.

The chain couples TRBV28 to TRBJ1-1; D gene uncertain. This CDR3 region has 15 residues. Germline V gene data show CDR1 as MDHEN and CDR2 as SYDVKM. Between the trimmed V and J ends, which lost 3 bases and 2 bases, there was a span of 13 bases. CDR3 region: CASSFDPSPNTEAFF. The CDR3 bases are TGTGCCAGCAGTTTCGACCCATCCCCCAACACTGAAGCTTTCTTT.